Following are 19 T cell receptor beta chains from one sample sequenced in a study of blood T cells in healthy people across ages. A second PCR, run for roughly 7 to 11 cycles, used a sample-barcoded 5' primer plus a J-beta primer mix. In TCRdb, the 5' RACE reads were re-called with MiXCR into one record per CDR3 protein. The data hold 980,000 or so distinct CDR3 sequences, with around 49% observed a single time. Sequencing was done on a sample of blood. These receptors all stem from a man in his thirties or forties in good health.

On this clonotype itself: Relative to the germline gene, one junction end is altered; a read error may explain this. The genes are TRBV7-2 and TRBJ2-3; TRBD2 matches at 14 bases. Germline CDR1 reads SGHTA; CDR2 reads FQGNSA. The length of the CDR3 is 18 residues. CDR3 nucleotide sequence: TGTGCCTGCAGCTTAGCCCGCGGACTAGCGGGGGGTCCAGATACGCAGTATTTT. Its protein is CACSLARGLAGGPDTQYF.

The chain joins TRBV10-3 to TRBJ2-2; TRBD1 aligns across 7 bases. The CDR3 is 14 amino acids. The germline V gene has CDR1 ENHRY and CDR2 SYGVKD. V shed 10 bases, J shed 4 bases, and the junction held 9 bases outside the gene matches. CDR3 DNA: TGTGCCAGTCGGGGACAGCCAGGCACCGGGGAGCTGTTTTTT. This encodes CASRGQPGTGELFF.

This clonotype was seen only once. The gene calls are TRBV6-2 or TRBV6-3 and TRBJ1-1; no reliable D call. Germline V gene data show CDR1 as MNHEY and CDR2 as SVGEGT. Trimming took 8 bases from V and 0 from J, leaving 16 bases between them. CDR3 length: 15 residues. CDR3 amino acids: CASSGVGSMNTEAFF. Here the CDR3 DNA reads TGTGCCAGCTCTGGAGTAGGCAGCATGAACACTGAAGCTTTCTTT.

V and J are TRBV7-9 and TRBJ1-5; no firm D call. Trimming removed 4 bases from V and 3 bases from J, with 10 bases in between. The CDR3 totals 14 residues. Per germline, CDR1 SEHNR and CDR2 FQNEAQ (reference sequence). The CDR3 region has the DNA TGTGCCAGCAGCTCCTCGGAGGCCAATCAGCCCCAGCATTTT. Protein product: CASSSSEANQPQHF.

This clonotype has just a few counts. J is TRBJ1-5 and V is TRBV7-2; D gene unclear. CDR3 length equals 13 residues. Trimming stripped 5 bases from V and 0 bases from J, with 5 bases between. Germline assignment: CDR1 SGHTA and CDR2 FQGNSA. As DNA, the CDR3 is TGTGCCAGCAGCCCGCATAGCAATCAGCCCCAGCATTTT. Amino acids: CASSPHSNQPQHF. The complete variable domain, with remaining parts taken from reference TRBV7-2 and TRBJ1-5, reads GAGVSQSPSNKVTEKGKDVELRCDPISGHTALYWYRQSLGQGLEFLIYFQGNSAPDKSGLPSDRFSAERTGGSVSTLTIQRTQQEDSAVYLCASSPHSNQPQHFGDGTRLSIL.

The chain joins TRBV7-9 to TRBJ2-4; 9 bases match TRBD1. The DNA end lines up better with TRBJ2-7; the J call may be wrong. Per the germline V gene, CDR1 is SEHNR and CDR2 is FQNEAQ (reference sequence). The length of the CDR3 is 15 residues. CDR3 coding DNA: TGTGCCAGCAGTGGCTTAACGGACAGGGGAAACGAGCAGTACTTC. This gives the protein CASSGLTDRGNEQYF.

This clonotype was counted between two and nine times. The V call is TRBV20-1, the J call TRBJ2-7; D unresolved. The V end lost 0 bases, the J end lost 2 bases, and 14 bases lay between the germline ends. Germline assignment: CDR1 DFQATT and CDR2 SNEGSKA (reference sequence). CDR3 length: 15 residues. The CDR3 region is CSARDPESGPYEQYF. In DNA form, the CDR3 reads TGCAGTGCTAGAGATCCGGAGTCTGGCCCCTACGAGCAGTACTTC.

The chain is built from TRBV7-9 and TRBJ2-3, with a tentative D call TRBD1 (6 bases). V was shortened by 5 bases and J by 1 base, with 16 bases between the two germline ends. CDR1 is SEHNR and CDR2 is FQNEAQ in the germline V gene (reference sequence). This CDR3 contains 16 residues. This chain's CDR3 is CASSRWTAMGTDTQYF. The DNA for the CDR3 is TGTGCCAGCAGCCGATGGACAGCGATGGGCACAGATACGCAGTATTTT.

The chain employs TRBV9 and TRBJ2-1, with TRBD1 matching over 10 bases. The germline V gene encodes CDR1 SGDLS and CDR2 YYNGEE. The trim removed 0 bases at V and 1 base at J, leaving 16 bases unmatched. This CDR3 has 21 amino acids. The CDR3 DNA reads as TGTGCCAGCAGCGTAGGCTTAGGAGGGACAGGGGCGATCAGGTCCTACAATGAGCAGTTCTTC. This encodes CASSVGLGGTGAIRSYNEQFF.

Concerning this clonotype itself: The junction does not match germline at one end; this may be a read error. The genes are TRBV5-1 and TRBJ2-5; D might be TRBD1 (6 bases). The J call may not be correct, given that the DNA end is closer to TRBJ2-7. This CDR3 has 13 amino acids. The germline V gene encodes CDR1 SGHRS and CDR2 YFSETQ. The CDR3 reads CASSQQGHYEQYF. The CDR3 DNA reads TGTGCCAGCAGCCAACAGGGTCACTACGAGCAGTACTTC.

The sample holds many counts of this clonotype. This rearrangement joins TRBV5-5 to TRBJ1-2; D may be TRBD1 (5 bases). Germline V gives CDR1 SGHKS, CDR2 YYEKEE (reference sequence). The CDR3 is 13 amino acids. V shed 2 bases and J shed 4 bases, with 9 bases lying between them. Here the CDR3 DNA reads TGTGCCAGCAGCTTCTCGACAGTCTATGGCTACACCTTC. It codes for CASSFSTVYGYTF. Drawing the rest from reference TRBV5-5 and TRBJ1-2, the complete variable domain is DAGVTQSPTHLIKTRGQQVTLRCSPISGHKSVSWYQQVLGQGPQFIFQYYEKEERGRGNFPDRFSARQFPNYSSELNVNALLLGDSALYLCASSFSTVYGYTFGSGTRLTVV.

Worth noting for this clonotype: A much larger clone sits a single nucleotide away, making a read error possible. The chain carries TRBV4-3 and TRBJ2-3; 9 nucleotides line up with TRBD2. Germline loops: CDR1 LGHNA, CDR2 YSLEER. The CDR3 has 16 residues. DNA for the CDR3: TGCGCCAGCAGCGACAGCGGGGGGTGGAACACAGAGACGCAGTATTTT. As protein: CASSDSGGWNTETQYF.

This clonotype appeared once. The chain combines TRBV11-3 with TRBJ2-7; no firm D call. This CDR3 has 13 amino acids. Germline V CDR1 and CDR2: SGHNT, YENEEA. Trimming took 2 bases from V and 5 from J, leaving 10 bases between them. This CDR3 reads CASSLPQHDEQYF. CDR3 DNA sequence: TGTGCCAGCAGCTTACCCCAGCATGACGAGCAGTACTTC.

The V and J genes are TRBV24-1 and TRBJ2-1, with 10 bases matching TRBD1. CDR3 size: 16 residues. Germline values: CDR1 KGHDR, CDR2 SFDVKD. Losses at the gene ends were 2 bases for V and 8 bases for J; bases not matched to a gene: 8. The CDR3 here is CATSDYRDRGLDEQFF. The CDR3 DNA is TGTGCCACCAGTGATTACCGGGACAGGGGTCTCGATGAGCAGTTCTTC.

The genes are TRBV10-3 and TRBJ1-2; no firm D call. The length of the CDR3 is 13 residues. Germline V CDR1 and CDR2: ENHRY, SYGVKD. The V end lost 11 bases, the J end lost 0 bases, and 13 bases lay between the germline ends. CDR3 DNA: TGTGCCGCCCGGAGCGCGGCTAACTATGGCTACACCTTC. Protein sequence: CAARSAANYGYTF.

This sequence joins TRBV27 and TRBJ2-1; possibly TRBD2 for D (6 bases). This CDR3 contains 15 residues. Germline values: CDR1 MNHEY, CDR2 SMNVEV (reference sequence). The germline V and J ends were trimmed by 5 bases and 0 bases, with 11 bases remaining between them. CDR3 nucleotide sequence: TGTGCCAGCAGTCATAGCGGCCGCTCCTACAATGAGCAGTTCTTC. This gives the protein CASSHSGRSYNEQFF.

Remarks on this clonotype: A much larger clone sits a single nucleotide away, making a read error possible. This rearrangement joins TRBV29-1 to TRBJ2-1; D is undetermined. This CDR3 comprises 14 residues. Trimming took off 4 bases at V and 2 bases at J, with 12 bases between the two ends. Germline V CDR1 and CDR2: SQVTM, ANQGSEA. The CDR3 loop is CSVAEFSTYNEQFF. The CDR3 DNA is TGCAGCGTTGCAGAATTTTCGACCTACAATGAGCAGTTCTTC.

About this clonotype itself: A much larger clone differs from this one at a single base, so this may be a read error. The chain employs TRBV4-2 and TRBJ2-5; 7 nucleotides match TRBD2. The CDR3 covers 16 residues. V dropped 0 bases and J dropped 11; count of bases not matched to a gene: 15. Germline V gene sequence: CDR1 LGHNA, CDR2 YNFKEQ. Here the CDR3 reads CASSQDVRGVGREQYF. The CDR3 coding sequence is TGTGCCAGCAGCCAAGATGTTCGGGGGGTAGGCCGGGAGCAGTACTTC.

This clonotype was counted only a few times. The chain has TRBV5-1 and TRBJ2-5; D is possibly TRBD2 (6 bases). The J call could be wrong; TRBJ2-7 is a better fit for the DNA end. Germline V gene sequence: CDR1 SGHRS, CDR2 YFSETQ. CDR3 length: 15 amino acids. Here the CDR3 DNA reads TGCGCCAGCAGCCCCGGTGGGGCGGGGATCTACGAGCAGTACTTC. Its protein is CASSPGGAGIYEQYF.